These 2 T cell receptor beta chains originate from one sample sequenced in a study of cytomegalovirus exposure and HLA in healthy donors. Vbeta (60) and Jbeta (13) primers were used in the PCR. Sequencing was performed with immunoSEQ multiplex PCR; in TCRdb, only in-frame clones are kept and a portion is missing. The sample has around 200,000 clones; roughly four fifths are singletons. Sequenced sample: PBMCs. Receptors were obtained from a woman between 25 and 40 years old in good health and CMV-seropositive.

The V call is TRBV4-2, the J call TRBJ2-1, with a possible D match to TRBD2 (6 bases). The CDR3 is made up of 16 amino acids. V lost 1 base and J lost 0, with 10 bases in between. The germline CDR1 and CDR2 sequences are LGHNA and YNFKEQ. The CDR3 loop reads CASSQGGGSSYNEQFF. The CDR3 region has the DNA TGTGCCAGCAGCCAAGGTGGGGGGAGCTCCTACAATGAGCAGTTCTTC.

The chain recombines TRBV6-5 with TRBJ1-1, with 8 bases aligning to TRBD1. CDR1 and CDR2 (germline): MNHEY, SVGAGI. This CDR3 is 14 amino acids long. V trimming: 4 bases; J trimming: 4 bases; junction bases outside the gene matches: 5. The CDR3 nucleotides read TGTGCCAGCAGTTCGACAGGGGAGGTCACTGAAGCTTTCTTT. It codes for CASSSTGEVTEAFF.